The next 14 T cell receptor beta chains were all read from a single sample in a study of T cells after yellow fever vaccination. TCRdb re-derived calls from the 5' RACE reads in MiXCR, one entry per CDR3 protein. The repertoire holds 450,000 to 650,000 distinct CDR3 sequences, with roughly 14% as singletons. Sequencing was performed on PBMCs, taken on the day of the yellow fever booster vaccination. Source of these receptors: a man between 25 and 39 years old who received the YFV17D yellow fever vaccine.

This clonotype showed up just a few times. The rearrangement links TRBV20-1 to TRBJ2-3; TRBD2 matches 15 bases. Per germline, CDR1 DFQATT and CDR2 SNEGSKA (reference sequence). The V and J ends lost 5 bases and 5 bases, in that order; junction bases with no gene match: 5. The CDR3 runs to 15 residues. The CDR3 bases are TGCAGTGCTGAGGGACTAGCGGGAGGAGGAGATACGCAGTATTTT. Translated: CSAEGLAGGGDTQYF.

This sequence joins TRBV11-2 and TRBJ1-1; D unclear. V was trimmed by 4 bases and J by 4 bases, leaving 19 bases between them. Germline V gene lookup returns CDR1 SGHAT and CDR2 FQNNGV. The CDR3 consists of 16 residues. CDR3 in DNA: TGTGCCAGCAGCTCAAATGGTCGGGGAGGGAGCACTGAAGCTTTCTTT. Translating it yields CASSSNGRGGSTEAFF.

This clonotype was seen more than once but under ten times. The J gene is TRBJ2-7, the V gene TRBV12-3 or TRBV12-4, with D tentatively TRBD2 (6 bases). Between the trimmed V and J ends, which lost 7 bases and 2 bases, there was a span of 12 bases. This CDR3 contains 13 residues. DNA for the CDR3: TGTGCCAGCAATGCGGGACCAGCCTACGAGCAGTACTTC. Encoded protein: CASNAGPAYEQYF.

CDR3 sequence: CASSVDPGGGADTQYF. CDR3 nucleotides: TGTGCCAGCAGCGTAGACCCGGGAGGTGGAGCAGATACGCAGTATTTT. This rearrangement joins TRBV9 to TRBJ2-3; TRBD2 agrees at 7 bases. Trimming removed 0 bases from V and 4 bases from J; junction bases left unmatched: 8. This CDR3 contains 16 residues. From germline, CDR1 is SGDLS and CDR2 YYNGEE.

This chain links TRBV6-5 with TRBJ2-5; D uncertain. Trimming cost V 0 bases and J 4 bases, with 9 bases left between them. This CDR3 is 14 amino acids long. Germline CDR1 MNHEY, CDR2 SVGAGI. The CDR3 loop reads CASSYSIPPETQYF. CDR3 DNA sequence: TGTGCCAGCAGTTACTCGATCCCTCCAGAGACCCAGTACTTC.

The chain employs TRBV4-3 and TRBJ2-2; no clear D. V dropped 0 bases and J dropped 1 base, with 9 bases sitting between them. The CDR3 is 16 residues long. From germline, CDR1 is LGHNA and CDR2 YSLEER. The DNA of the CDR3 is TGCGCCAGCAGCCAAGAGTCGGGCGAGAACACCGGGGAGCTGTTTTTT. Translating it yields CASSQESGENTGELFF.

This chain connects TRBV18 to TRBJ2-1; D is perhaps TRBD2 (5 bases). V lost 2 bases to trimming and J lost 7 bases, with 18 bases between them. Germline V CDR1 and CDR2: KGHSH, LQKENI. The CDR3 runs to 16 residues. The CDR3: CASSPYPGMEENEQFF. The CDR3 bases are TGTGCCAGCTCACCATATCCGGGAATGGAAGAGAATGAGCAGTTCTTC.

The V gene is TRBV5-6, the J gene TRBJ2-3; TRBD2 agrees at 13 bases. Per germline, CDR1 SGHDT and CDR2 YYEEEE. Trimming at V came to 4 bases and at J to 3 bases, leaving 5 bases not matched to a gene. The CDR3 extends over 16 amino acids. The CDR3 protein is CASSLTSGRATDTQYF. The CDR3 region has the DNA TGTGCCAGCAGCCTTACTAGCGGGAGGGCTACAGATACGCAGTATTTT.

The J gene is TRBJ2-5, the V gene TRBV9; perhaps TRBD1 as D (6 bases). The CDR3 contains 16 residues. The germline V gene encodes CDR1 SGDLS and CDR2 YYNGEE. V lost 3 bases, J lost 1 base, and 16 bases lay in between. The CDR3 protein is CASSATGQAFQETQYF. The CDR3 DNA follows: TGTGCCAGCAGCGCTACGGGACAAGCGTTCCAAGAGACCCAGTACTTC.

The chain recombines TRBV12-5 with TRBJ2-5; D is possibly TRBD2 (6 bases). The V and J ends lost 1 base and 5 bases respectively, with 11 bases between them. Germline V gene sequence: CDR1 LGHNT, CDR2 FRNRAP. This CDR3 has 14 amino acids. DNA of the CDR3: TGTGCTAGTGGTTTGGGACTAGGTGTGGAGACCCAGTACTTC. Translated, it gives CASGLGLGVETQYF.

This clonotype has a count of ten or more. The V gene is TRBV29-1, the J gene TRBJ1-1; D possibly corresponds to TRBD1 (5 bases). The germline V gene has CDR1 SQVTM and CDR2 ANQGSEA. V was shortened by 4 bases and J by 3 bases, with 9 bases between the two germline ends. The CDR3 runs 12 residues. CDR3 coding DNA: TGCAGCGTTGCAGGGTACCACACTGAAGCTTTCTTT. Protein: CSVAGYHTEAFF.

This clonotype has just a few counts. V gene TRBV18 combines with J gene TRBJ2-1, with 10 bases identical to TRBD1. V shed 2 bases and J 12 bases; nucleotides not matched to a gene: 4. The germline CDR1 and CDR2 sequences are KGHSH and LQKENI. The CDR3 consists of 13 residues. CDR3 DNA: TGTGCCAGCTCACCAGGGACAGGGGCTTGGCAGTTCTTC. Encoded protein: CASSPGTGAWQFF. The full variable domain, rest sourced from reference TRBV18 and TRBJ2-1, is NAGVMQNPRHLVRRRGQEARLRCSPMKGHSHVYWYRQLPEEGLKFMVYLQKENIIDESGMPKERFSAEFPKEGPSILRIQQVVRGDSAAYFCASSPGTGAWQFFGPGTRLTVL.

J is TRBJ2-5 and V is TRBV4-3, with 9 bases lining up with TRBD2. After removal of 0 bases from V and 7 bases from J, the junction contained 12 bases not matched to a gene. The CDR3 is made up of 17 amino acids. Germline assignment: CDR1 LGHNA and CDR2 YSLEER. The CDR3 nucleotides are TGCGCCAGCAGCCAAGATCTTACTAGCGGGCTCCCCTCGACCCAGTACTTC. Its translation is CASSQDLTSGLPSTQYF.

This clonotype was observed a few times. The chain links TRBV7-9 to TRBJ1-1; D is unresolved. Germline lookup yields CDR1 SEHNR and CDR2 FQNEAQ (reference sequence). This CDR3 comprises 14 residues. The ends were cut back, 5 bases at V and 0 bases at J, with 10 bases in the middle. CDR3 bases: TGTGCCAGCAGCAGCCGGGCCTTGAACACTGAAGCTTTCTTT. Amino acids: CASSSRALNTEAFF.